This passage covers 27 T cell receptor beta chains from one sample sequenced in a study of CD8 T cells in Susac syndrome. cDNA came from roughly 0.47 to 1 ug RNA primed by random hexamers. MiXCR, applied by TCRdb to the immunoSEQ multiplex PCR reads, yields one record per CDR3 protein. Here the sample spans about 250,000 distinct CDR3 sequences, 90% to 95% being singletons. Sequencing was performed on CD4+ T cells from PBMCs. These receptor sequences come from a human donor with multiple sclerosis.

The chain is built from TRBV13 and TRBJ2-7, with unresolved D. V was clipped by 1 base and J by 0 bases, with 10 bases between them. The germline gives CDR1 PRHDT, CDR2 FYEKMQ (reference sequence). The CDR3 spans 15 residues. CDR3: CASSLVKQSSYEQYF. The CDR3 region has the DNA TGTGCCAGCAGCTTAGTAAAGCAGAGCTCCTACGAGCAGTACTTC.

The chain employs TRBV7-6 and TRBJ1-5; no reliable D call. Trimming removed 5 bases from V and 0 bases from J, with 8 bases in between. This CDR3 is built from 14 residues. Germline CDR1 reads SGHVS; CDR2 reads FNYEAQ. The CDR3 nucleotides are TGTGCCAGCAGCCAAAGTTATAGCAATCAGCCCCAGCATTTT. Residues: CASSQSYSNQPQHF.

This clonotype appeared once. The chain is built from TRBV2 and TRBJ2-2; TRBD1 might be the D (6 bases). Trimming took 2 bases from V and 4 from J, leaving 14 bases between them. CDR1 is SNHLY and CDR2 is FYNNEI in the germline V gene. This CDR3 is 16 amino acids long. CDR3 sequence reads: CASSEQGSGFTGELFF. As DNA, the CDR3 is TGTGCCAGCAGTGAACAGGGGAGTGGGTTCACCGGGGAGCTGTTTTTT.

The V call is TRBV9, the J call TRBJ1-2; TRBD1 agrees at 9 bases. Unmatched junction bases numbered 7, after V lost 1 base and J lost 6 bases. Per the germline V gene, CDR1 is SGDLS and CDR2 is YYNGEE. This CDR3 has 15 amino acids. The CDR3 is CASSVSLRDRDGYTF. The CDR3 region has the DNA TGTGCCAGCAGCGTATCCCTCCGGGACAGGGATGGCTACACCTTC. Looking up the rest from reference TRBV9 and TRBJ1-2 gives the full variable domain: DSGVTQTPKHLITATGQRVTLRCSPRSGDLSVYWYQQSLDQGLQFLIQYYNGEERAKGNILERFSAQQFPDLHSELNLSSLELGDSALYFCASSVSLRDRDGYTFGSGTRLTVV.

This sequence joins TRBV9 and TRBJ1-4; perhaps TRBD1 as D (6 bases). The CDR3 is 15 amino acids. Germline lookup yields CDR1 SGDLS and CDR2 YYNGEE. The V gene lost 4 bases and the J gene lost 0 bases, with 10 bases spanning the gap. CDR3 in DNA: TGTGCCAGCAGCTCCGGGGGCGCAACTAATGAAAAACTGTTTTTT. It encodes CASSSGGATNEKLFF.

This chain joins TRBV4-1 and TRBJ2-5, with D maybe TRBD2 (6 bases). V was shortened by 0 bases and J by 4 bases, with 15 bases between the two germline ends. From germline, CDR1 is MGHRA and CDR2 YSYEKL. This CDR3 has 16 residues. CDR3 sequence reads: CASSQDKLAGRETQYF. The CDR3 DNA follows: TGCGCCAGCAGCCAAGATAAACTAGCCGGAAGAGAGACCCAGTACTTC.

CDR3 DNA sequence: TGTGCCAGCAAGGGATCCGGATCGAACACTGAAGCTTTCTTT. Amino acid sequence: CASKGSGSNTEAFF. V and J are TRBV25-1 and TRBJ1-1; no clear D. Germline lookup yields CDR1 MGHDK and CDR2 SYGVNS. Trimming pared 7 bases from V and 1 base from J, leaving 13 bases between. This CDR3 region has 14 residues.

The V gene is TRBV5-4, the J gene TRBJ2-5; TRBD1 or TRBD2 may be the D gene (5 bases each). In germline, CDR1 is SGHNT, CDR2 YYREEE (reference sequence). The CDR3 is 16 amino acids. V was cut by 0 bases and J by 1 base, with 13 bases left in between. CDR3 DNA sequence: TGTGCCAGCAGCTTGGCCCCGGGACGGGGCCAAGAGACCCAGTACTTC. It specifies CASSLAPGRGQETQYF.

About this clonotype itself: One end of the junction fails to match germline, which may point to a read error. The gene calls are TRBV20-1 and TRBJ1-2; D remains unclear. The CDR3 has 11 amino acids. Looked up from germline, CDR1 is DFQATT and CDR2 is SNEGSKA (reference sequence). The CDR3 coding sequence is TGTACGGGCCCCTTCAACTATGGCTACACCTTC. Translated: CTGPFNYGYTF.

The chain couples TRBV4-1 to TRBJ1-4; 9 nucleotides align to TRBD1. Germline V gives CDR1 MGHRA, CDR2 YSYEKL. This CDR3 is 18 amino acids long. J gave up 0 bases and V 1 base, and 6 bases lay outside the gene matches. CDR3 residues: CASSQGTGAFTTNEKLFF. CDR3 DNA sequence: TGCGCCAGCAGCCAAGGGACAGGGGCTTTTACAACTAATGAAAAACTGTTTTTT.

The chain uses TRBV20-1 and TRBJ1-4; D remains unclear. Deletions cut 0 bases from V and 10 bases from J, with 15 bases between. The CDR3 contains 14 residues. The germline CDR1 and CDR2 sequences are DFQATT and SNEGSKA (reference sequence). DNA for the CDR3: TGCAGTGCTAGAGAGATACGACCCGAAGGAAAACTGTTTTTT. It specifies CSAREIRPEGKLFF.

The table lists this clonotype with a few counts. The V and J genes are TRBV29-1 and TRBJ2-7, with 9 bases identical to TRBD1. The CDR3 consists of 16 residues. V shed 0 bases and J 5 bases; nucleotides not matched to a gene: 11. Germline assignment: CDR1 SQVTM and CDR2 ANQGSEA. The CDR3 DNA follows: TGCAGCGTTGAAGATGGGACAGGGAAAGGAGTCCACGAGCAGTACTTC. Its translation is CSVEDGTGKGVHEQYF.

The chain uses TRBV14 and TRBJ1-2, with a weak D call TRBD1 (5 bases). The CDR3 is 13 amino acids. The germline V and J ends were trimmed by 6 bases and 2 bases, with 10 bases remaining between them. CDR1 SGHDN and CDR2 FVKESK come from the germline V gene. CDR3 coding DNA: TGTGCCAGCAGTCGACAGTCCAACTATGGCTACACCTTC. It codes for CASSRQSNYGYTF.

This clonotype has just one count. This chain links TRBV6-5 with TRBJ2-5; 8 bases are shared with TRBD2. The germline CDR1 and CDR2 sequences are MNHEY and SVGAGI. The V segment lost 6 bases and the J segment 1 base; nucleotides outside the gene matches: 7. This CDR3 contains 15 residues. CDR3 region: CASRSGGAGQETQYF. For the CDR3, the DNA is TGTGCCAGCAGAAGCGGGGGAGCGGGCCAAGAGACCCAGTACTTC.

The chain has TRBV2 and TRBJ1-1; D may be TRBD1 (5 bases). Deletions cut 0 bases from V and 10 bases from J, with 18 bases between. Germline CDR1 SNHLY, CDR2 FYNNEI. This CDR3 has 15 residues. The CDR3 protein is CASSEARGSSSGAFF. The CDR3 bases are TGTGCCAGCAGTGAAGCGAGGGGCTCGAGCTCGGGAGCTTTCTTT.

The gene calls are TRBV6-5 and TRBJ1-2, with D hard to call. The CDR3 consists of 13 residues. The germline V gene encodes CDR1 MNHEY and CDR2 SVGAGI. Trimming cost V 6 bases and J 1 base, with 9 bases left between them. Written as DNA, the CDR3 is TGTGCCAGCAGGCAGACTTTTAACTATGGCTACACCTTC. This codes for CASRQTFNYGYTF.

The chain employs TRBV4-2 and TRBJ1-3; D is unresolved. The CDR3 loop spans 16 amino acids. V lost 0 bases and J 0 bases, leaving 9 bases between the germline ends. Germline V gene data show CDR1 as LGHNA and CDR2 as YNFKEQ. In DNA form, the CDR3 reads TGTGCCAGCAGCCAAGAGGGTACAAACTCTGGAAACACCATATATTTT. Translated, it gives CASSQEGTNSGNTIYF.

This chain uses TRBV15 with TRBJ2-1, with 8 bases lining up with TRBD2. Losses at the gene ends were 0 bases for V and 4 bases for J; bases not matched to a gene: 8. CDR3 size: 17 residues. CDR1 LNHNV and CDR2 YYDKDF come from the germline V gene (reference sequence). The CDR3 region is CATSRETLASGYNEQFF. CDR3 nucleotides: TGTGCCACCAGCAGAGAGACGTTGGCTAGCGGGTACAATGAGCAGTTCTTC.

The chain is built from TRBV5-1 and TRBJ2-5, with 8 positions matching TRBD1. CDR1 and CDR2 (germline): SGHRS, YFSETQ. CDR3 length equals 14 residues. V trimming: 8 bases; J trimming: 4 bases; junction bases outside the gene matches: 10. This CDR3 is CARNCGQGGETQYF. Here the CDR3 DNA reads TGCGCCAGGAACTGCGGACAGGGCGGAGAGACCCAGTACTTC.

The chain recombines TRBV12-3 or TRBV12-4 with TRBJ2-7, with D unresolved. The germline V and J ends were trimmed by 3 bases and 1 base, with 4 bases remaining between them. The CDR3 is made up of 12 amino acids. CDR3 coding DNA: TGTGCCAGCAGTTTCAGATCCTACGAGCAGTACTTC. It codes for CASSFRSYEQYF.

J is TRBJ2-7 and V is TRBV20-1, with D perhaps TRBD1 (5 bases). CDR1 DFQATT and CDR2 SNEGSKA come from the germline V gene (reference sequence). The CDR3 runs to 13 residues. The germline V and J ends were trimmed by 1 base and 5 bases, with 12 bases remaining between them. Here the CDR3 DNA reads TGCAGTGCTAGAGGTCCCCAAGGGGACGAGCAGTACTTC. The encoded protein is CSARGPQGDEQYF.

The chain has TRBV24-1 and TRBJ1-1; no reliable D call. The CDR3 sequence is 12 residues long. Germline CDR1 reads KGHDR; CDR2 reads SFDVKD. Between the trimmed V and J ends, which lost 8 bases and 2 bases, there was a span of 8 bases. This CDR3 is CATKADNTEAFF. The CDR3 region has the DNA TGTGCCACCAAAGCCGACAACACTGAAGCTTTCTTT.

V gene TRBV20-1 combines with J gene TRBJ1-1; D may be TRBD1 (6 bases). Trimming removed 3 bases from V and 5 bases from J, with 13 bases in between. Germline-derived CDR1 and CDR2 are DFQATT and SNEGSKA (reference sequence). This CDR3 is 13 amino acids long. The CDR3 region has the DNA TGCAGTGCTAGCGGGGGCCCCAGGACTGAAGCTTTCTTT. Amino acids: CSASGGPRTEAFF.

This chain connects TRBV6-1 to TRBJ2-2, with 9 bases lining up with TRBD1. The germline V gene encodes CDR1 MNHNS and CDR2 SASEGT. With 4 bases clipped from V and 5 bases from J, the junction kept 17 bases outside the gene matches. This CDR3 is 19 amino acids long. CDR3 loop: CASSARQGVPQGWTGELFF. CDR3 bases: TGTGCCAGCAGTGCTCGACAGGGGGTTCCCCAGGGGTGGACCGGGGAGCTGTTTTTT.

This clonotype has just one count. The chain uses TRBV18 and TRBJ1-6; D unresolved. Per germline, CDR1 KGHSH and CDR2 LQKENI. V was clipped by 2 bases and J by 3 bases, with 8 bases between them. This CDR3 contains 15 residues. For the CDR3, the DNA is TGTGCCAGCTCACCAAACAGCAACTATAATTCACCCCTCCACTTT. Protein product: CASSPNSNYNSPLHF.

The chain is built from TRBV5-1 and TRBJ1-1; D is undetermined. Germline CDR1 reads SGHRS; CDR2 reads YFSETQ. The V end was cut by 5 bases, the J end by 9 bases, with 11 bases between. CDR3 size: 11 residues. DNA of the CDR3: TGCGCCAGCAGGGACTCCACGCAAGCTTTCTTT. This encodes CASRDSTQAFF. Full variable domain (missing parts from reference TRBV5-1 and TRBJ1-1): KAGVTQTPRYLIKTRGQQVTLSCSPISGHRSVSWYQQTPGQGLQFLFEYFSETQRNKGNFPGRFSGRQFSNSRSEMNVSTLELGDSALYLCASRDSTQAFFGQGTRLTVV.

The CDR3 nucleotides read TGTGCCAGCAGCCCACGGGACCCCCCGGGTCAGCCCCAGCATTTT. Translation gives CASSPRDPPGQPQHF. The chain joins TRBV5-6 to TRBJ1-5; D might be TRBD1 (5 bases). Trimming left V 4 bases short and J 6 bases short, with 17 bases between. Germline CDR1 reads SGHDT; CDR2 reads YYEEEE. The CDR3 covers 15 residues.